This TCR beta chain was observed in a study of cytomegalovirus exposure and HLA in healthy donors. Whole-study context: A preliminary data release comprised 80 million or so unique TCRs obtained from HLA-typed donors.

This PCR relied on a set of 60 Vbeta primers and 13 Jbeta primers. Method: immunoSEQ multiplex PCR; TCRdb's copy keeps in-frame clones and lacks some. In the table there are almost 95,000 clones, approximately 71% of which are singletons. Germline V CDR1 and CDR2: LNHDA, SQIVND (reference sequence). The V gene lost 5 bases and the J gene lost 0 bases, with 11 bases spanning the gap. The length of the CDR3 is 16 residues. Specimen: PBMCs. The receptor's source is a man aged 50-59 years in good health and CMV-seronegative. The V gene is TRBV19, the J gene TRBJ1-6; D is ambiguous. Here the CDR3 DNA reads TGTGCCAGTAGTGTTCTGAAGAGCTCCTATAATTCACCCCTCCACTTT. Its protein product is CASSVLKSSYNSPLHF.